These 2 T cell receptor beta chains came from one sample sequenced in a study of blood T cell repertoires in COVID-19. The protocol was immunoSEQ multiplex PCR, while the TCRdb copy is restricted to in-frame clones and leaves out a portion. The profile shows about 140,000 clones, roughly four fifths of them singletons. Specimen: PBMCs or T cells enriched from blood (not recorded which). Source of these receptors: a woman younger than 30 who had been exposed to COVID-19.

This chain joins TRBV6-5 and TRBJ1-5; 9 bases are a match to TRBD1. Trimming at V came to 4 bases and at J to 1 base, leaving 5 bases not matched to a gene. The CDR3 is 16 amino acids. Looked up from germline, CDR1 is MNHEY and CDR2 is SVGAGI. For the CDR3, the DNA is TGTGCCAGCAGTTCTTTAGGGACAGGGAGCAATCAGCCCCAGCATTTT. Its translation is CASSSLGTGSNQPQHF.

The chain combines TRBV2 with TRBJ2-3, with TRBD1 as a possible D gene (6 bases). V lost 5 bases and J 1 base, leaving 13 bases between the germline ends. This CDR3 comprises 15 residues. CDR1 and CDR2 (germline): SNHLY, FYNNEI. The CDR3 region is CASSTGSGGTDTQYF. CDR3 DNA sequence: TGTGCCAGCAGTACAGGGTCCGGGGGCACAGATACGCAGTATTTT.